This TCR beta chain was recorded in a study of control samples from healthy donors and cancer patients. The ends lost 5 bases at V and 0 bases at J; junction bases unmatched: 6. Germline assignment: CDR1 SGHTA and CDR2 FQGTGA. The CDR3 is 17 residues long. Profiled with immunoSEQ multiplex PCR; TCRdb holds only in-frame clones, not every one. This table holds 150,000 to 200,000 clones, 85% to 90% found once. The chain links TRBV7-3 to TRBJ2-2; 10 bases match TRBD2. Source material: blood. This receptor was taken from a woman aged 45 to 65 in good health. CDR3 coding DNA: TGTGCCAGCAGCCCGCGAGCGGGAGGGCCGAACACCGGGGAGCTGTTTTTT. It translates to CASSPRAGGPNTGELFF.